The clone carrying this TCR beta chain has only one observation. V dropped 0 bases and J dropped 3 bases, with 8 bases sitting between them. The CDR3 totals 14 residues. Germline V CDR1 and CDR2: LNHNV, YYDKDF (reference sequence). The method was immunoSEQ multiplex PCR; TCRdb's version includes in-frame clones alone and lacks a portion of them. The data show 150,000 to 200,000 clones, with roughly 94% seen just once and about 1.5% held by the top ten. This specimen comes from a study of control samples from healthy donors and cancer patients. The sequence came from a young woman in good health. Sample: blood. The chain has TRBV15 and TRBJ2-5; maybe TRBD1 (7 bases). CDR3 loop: CATSRDRGEETQYF. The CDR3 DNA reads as TGTGCCACCAGCAGAGACAGGGGGGAAGAGACCCAGTACTTC.